This TCR beta chain was sequenced for a study of blood T cell repertoires in COVID-19. At the level of the study: Collection of acute and convalescent COVID-19 samples took place in the United States, Italy and Spain.

The germline gives CDR1 LNHDA, CDR2 SQIVND (reference sequence). V lost 4 bases and J 4 bases, leaving 22 bases between the germline ends. The CDR3 is made up of 17 amino acids. Original analysis: Amplifying reference gene primers gave estimates of nucleated cell counts. Clones were sequenced by immunoSEQ multiplex PCR, and TCRdb holds only the in-frame ones, with some missing. The V and J calls and the clone size are those of that table, but D and trimming were determined from the DNA. The sample carries roughly 130,000 clones, 88% recorded once. Recruited during active infection, patients (from Seattle) were subsequently followed longitudinally.

This receptor was taken from a human donor with COVID-19, enrolled during active disease. The donor label of this sample is uncertain. The rearrangement uses TRBV19 and TRBJ1-2; D not resolved. Sequenced: peripheral blood. This CDR3 reads CASSTAQADNLGYGYTF. The CDR3 nucleotides are TGTGCCAGTAGTACCGCCCAGGCAGATAACTTGGGCTATGGCTACACCTTC.